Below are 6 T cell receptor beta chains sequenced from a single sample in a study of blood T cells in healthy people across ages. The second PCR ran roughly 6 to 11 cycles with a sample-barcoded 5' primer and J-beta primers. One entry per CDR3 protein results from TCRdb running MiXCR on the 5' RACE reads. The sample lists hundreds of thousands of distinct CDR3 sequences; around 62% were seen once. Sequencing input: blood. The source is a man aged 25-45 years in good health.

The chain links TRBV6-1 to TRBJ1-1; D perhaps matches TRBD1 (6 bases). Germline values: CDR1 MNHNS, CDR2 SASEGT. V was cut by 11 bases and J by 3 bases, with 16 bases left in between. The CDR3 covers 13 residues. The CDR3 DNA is TGTGCCGTGGGGGGGGCGGATGACACTGAAGCTTTCTTT. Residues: CAVGGADDTEAFF.

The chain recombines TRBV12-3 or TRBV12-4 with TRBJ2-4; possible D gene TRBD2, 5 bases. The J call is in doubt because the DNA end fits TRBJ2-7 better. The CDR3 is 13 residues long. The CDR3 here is CASSLARDYEQYF. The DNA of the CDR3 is TGTGCCAGCAGTTTAGCGAGGGACTACGAGCAGTACTTC.

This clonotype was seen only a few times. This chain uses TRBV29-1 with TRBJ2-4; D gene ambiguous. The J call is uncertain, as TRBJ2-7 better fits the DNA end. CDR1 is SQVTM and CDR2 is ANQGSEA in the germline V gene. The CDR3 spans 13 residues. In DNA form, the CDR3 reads TGCAGCGTTACTCCCGGCAAGTTATACGAGCAGTACTTC. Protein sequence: CSVTPGKLYEQYF.

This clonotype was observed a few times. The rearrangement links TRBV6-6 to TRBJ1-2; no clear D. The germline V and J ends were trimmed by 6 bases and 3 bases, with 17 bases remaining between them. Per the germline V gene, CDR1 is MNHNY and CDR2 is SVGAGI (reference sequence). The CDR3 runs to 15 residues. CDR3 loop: CASRPFGPGDYGYTF. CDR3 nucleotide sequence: TGTGCCAGCAGGCCTTTCGGGCCGGGTGACTATGGCTACACCTTC.

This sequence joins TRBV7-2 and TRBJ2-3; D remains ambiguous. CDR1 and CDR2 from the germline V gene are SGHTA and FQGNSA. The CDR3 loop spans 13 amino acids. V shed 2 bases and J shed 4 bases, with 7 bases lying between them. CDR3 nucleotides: TGTGCCAGCAGCTTATGGGTCTCAGATACGCAGTATTTT. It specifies CASSLWVSDTQYF.

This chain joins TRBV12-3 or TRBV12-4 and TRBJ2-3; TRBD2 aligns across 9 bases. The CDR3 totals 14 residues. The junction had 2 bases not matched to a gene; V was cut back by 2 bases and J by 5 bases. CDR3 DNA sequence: TGTGCCAGCAGTTTAAGCGGGGGGATAGATACGCAGTATTTT. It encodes CASSLSGGIDTQYF.